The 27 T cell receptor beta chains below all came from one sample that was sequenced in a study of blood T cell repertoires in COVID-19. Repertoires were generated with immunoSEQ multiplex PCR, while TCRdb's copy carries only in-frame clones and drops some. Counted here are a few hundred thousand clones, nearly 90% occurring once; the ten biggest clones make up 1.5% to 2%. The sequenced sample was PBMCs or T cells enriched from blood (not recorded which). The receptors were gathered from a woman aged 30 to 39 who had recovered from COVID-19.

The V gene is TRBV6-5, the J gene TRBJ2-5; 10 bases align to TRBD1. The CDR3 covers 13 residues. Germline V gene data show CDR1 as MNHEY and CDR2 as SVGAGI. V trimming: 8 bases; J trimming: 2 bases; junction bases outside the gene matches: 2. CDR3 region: CASGTGVQETQYF. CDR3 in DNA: TGTGCCAGCGGGACAGGGGTACAAGAGACCCAGTACTTC.

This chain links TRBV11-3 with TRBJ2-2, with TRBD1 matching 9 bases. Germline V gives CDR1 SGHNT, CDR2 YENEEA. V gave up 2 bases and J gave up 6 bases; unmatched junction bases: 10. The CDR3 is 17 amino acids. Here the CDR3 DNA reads TGTGCCAGCAGCTTATGGTCGGGACAGGGTTCCCCCGGGGAGCTGTTTTTT. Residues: CASSLWSGQGSPGELFF.

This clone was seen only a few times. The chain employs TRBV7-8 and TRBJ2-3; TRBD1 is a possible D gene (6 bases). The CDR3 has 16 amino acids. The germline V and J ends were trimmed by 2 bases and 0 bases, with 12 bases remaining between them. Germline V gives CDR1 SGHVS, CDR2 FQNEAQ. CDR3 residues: CASSLKRQASTDTQYF. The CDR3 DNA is TGTGCCAGCAGCTTAAAAAGACAGGCTAGCACAGATACGCAGTATTTT.

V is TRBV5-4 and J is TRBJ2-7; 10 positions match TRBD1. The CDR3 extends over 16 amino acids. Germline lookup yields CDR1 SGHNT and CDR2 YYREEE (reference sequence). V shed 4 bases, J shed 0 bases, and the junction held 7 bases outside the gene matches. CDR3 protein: CASSTRQGASSYEQYF. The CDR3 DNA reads TGTGCCAGCAGCACCCGACAGGGGGCGTCCTCCTACGAGCAGTACTTC.

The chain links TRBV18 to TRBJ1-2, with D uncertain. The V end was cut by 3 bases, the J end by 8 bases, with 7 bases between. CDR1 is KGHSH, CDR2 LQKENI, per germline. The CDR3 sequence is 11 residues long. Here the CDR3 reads CASSPAAGYTF. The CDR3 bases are TGTGCCAGCTCACCGGCGGCCGGCTACACCTTC.

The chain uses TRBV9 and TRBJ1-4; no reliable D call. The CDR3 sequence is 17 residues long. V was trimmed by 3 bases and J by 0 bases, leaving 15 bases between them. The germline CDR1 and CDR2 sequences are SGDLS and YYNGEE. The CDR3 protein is CASSDSWEGSTNEKLFF. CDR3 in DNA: TGTGCCAGCAGCGACAGCTGGGAGGGATCAACTAATGAAAAACTGTTTTTT.

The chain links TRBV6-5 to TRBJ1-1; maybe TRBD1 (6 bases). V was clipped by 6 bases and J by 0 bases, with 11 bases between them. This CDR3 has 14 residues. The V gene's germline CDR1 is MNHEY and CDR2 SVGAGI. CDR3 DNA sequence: TGTGCCAGCAGACTCGGACAGCTGAACACTGAAGCTTTCTTT. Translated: CASRLGQLNTEAFF.

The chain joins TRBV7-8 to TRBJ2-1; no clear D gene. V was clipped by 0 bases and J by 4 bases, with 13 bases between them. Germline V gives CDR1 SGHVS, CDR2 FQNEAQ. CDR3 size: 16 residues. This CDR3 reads CASSLALRIQYNEQFF. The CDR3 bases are TGTGCCAGCAGCTTAGCGCTGAGGATACAATACAATGAGCAGTTCTTC.

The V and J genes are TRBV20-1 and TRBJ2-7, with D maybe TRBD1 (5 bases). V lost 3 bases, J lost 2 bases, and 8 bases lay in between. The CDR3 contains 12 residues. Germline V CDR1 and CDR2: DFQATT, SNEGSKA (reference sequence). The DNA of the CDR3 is TGCAGTGCTAGTAAGGGGCCCTACGAGCAGTACTTC. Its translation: CSASKGPYEQYF.

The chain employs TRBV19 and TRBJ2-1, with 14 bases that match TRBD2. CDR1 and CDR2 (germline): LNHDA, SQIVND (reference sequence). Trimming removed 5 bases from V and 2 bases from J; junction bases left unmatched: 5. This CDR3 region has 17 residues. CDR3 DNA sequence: TGTGCCAGTAGTCGGACTAGCGGGGGGCCCCCCTACAATGAGCAGTTCTTC. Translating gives CASSRTSGGPPYNEQFF.

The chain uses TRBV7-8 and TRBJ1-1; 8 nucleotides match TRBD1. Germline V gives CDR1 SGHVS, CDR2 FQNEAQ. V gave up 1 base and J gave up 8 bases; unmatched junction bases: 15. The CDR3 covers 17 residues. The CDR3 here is CASSLGPRRGHIVEAFF. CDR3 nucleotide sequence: TGTGCCAGCAGCTTAGGCCCTCGCAGGGGGCACATCGTCGAAGCTTTCTTT.

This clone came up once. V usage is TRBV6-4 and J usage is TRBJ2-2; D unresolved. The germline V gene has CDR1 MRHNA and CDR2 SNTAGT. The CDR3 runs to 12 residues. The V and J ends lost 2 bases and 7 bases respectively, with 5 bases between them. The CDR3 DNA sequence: TGTGCCAGCAGTGACCTATACGGGGAGCTGTTTTTT. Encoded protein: CASSDLYGELFF.

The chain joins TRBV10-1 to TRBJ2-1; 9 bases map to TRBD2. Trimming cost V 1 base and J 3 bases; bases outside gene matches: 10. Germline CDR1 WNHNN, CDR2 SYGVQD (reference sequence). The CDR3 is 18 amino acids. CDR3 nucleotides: TGCGCCAGCAGTGAGTTGGGGCGGGAGGGCCTTTACTACAATGAGCAGTTCTTC. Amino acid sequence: CASSELGREGLYYNEQFF.

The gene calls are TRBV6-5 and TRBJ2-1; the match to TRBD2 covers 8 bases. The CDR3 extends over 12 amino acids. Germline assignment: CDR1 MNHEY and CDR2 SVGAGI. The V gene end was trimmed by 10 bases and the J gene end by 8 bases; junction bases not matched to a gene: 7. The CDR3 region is CANGGVSHEQFF. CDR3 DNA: TGTGCCAACGGGGGGGTCTCTCATGAGCAGTTCTTC.

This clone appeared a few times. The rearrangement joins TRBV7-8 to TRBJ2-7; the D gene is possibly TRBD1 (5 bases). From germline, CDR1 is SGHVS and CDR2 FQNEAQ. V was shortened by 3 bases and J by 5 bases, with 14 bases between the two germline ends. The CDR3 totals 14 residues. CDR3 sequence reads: CASSFGHRPHEQYF. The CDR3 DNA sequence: TGTGCCAGCAGCTTCGGTCACAGGCCCCACGAGCAGTACTTC. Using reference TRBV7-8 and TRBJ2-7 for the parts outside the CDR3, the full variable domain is GAGVSQSPRYKVAKRGQDVALRCDPISGHVSLFWYQQALGQGPEFLTYFQNEAQLDKSGLPSDRFFAERPEGSVSTLKIQRTQQEDSAVYLCASSFGHRPHEQYFGPGTRLTVT.

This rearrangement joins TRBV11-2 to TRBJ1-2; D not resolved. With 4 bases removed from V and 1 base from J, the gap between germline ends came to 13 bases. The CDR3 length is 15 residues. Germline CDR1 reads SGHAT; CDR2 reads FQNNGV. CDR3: CASSSMLRINYGYTF. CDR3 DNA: TGTGCCAGCAGCTCAATGTTGCGGATTAACTATGGCTACACCTTC. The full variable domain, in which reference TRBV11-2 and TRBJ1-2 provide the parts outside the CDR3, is EAGVAQSPRYKIIEKRQSVAFWCNPISGHATLYWYQQILGQGPKLLIQFQNNGVVDDSQLPKDRFSAERLKGVDSTLKIQPAKLEDSAVYLCASSSMLRINYGYTFGSGTRLTVV.

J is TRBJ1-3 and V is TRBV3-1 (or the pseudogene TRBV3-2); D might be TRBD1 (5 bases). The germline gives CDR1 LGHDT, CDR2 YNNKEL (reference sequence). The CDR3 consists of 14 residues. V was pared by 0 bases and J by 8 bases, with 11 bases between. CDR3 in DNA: TGTGCCAGCAGCCAAGACAGGGTGGGGTACACCATATATTTT. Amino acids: CASSQDRVGYTIYF.

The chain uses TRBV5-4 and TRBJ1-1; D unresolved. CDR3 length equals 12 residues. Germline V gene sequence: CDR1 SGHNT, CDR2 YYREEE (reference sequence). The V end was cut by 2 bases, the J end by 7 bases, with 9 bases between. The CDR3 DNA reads TGTGCCAGCAGCTTATGGGAGGATGAAGCTTTCTTT. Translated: CASSLWEDEAFF.

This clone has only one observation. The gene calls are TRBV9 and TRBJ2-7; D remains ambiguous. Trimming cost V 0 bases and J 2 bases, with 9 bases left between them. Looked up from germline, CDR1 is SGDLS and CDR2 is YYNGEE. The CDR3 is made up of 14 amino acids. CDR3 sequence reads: CASSVGNGPYEQYF. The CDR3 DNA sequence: TGTGCCAGCAGCGTAGGAAATGGGCCCTACGAGCAGTACTTC. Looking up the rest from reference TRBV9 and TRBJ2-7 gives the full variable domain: DSGVTQTPKHLITATGQRVTLRCSPRSGDLSVYWYQQSLDQGLQFLIQYYNGEERAKGNILERFSAQQFPDLHSELNLSSLELGDSALYFCASSVGNGPYEQYFGPGTRLTVT.

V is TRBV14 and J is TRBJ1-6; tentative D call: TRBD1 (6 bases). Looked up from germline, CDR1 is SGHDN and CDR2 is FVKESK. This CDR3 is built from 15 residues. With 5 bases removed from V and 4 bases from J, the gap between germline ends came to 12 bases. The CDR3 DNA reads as TGTGCCAGCAGCGACAGGACAAATTATAATTCACCCCTCCACTTT. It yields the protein CASSDRTNYNSPLHF.

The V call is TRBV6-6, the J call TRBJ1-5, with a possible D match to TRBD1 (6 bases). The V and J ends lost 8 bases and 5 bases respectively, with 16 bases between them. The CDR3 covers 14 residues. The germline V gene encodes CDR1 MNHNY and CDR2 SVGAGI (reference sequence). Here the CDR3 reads CASLSRDMDQPQHF. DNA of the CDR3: TGTGCCAGCCTTTCGAGGGACATGGATCAGCCCCAGCATTTT.

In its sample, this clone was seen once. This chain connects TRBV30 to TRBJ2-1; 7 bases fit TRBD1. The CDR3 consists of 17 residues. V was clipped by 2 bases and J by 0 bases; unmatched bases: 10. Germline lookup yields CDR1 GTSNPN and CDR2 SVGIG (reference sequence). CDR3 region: CAWSKTGQLNSYNEQFF. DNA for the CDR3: TGTGCCTGGAGTAAAACGGGACAGTTGAACTCCTACAATGAGCAGTTCTTC.

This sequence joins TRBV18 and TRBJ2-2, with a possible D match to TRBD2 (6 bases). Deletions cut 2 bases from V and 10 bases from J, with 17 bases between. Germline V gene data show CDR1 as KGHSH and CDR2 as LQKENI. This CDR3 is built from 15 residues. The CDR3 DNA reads TGTGCCAGCTCACCAGCGGGGACCTCTCTAGAGGAGCTGTTTTTT. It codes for CASSPAGTSLEELFF.

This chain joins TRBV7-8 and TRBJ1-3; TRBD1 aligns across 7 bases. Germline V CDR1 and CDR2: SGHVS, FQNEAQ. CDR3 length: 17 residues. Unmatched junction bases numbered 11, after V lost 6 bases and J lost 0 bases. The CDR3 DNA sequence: TGTGCCAGCAGTCCCGGCCCGACAGGGAGCTCTGGAAACACCATATATTTT. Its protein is CASSPGPTGSSGNTIYF.

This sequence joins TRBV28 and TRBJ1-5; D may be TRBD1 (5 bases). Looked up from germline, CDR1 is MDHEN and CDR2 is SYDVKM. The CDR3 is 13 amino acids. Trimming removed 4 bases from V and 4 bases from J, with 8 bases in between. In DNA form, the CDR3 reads TGTGCCAGCAGTTCACAGGAAAATCAGCCCCAGCATTTT. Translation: CASSSQENQPQHF.

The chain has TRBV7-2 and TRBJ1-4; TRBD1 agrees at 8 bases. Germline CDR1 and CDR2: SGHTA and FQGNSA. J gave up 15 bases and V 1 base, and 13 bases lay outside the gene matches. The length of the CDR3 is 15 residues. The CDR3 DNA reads TGTGCCAGCAGCTTAGGGCCGGTCGGAGGACAGGGAGTGTTTTTT. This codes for CASSLGPVGGQGVFF.

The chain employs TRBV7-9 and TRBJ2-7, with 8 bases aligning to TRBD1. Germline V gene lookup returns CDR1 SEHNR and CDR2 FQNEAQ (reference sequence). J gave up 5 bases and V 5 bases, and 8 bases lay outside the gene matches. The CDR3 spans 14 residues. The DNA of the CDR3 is TGTGCCAGCAGCATTCACGACAGGGGTGACGAGCAGTACTTC. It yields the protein CASSIHDRGDEQYF.